This entry describes one T cell receptor beta chain. The germline V gene encodes CDR1 MNHEY and CDR2 SVGAGI. The CDR3 extends over 13 amino acids. The ends were cut back, 8 bases at V and 7 bases at J, with 18 bases in the middle. In the original processing: Out-of-frame sequences were removed, leaving some 2 million distinct TCRbeta sequences. Libraries were prepared by immunoSEQ multiplex PCR; TCRdb keeps only in-frame clonotypes and omits some of them. V and J calls and clone size come straight from that table; D and trimming were deduced from the DNA. The sample carries 50,000 to 65,000 clones, 83% recorded once. The sort gate was single viable CD3+CD4+CD8-CD45RO+ cells for memory CD4+ T cells. The sample belongs to a study of memory CD4+ T cells and cytomegalovirus serostatus.

The source material was memory CD4+ T cells from blood. This sequence was found in an adult in good health and CMV-seropositive. The chain recombines TRBV6-5 with TRBJ2-7; D is tentatively TRBD1 or TRBD2 (5 bases each). Here the CDR3 reads CASRLGTVSEQYF. In nucleotides, the CDR3 is TGTGCCAGCCGCTTAGGGACCGTCTCGGAGCAGTACTTC.